The 10 T cell receptor beta chains below come from one sample, sequenced in a study of blood T cell repertoires in COVID-19. Method: immunoSEQ multiplex PCR; TCRdb's copy keeps in-frame clones and lacks some. The data contain approximately 180,000 clones, 78% of them singletons. The sequenced sample was PBMCs or T cells enriched from blood (not recorded which). These receptors originate from a woman aged 50 to 65 who had recovered from COVID-19.

This chain connects TRBV7-8 to TRBJ2-2, with a weak D call TRBD1 (5 bases). The V end lost 5 bases, the J end lost 6 bases, and 19 bases lay between the germline ends. Germline V gene lookup returns CDR1 SGHVS and CDR2 FQNEAQ. The CDR3 loop spans 16 amino acids. The DNA for the CDR3 is TGTGCCAGCAGCCCCGGTTCTTTGGGGCGCCCCGGGGAGCTGTTTTTT. This codes for CASSPGSLGRPGELFF.

V is TRBV16 and J is TRBJ2-7; D gene ambiguous. V lost 8 bases, J lost 0 bases, and 14 bases lay in between. Germline CDR1 reads KGHSY; CDR2 reads FQNENV. The CDR3 loop spans 14 amino acids. The CDR3 protein is CASARLEGSYEQYF. The CDR3 DNA sequence: TGTGCCAGCGCAAGACTGGAAGGCTCCTACGAGCAGTACTTC.

This rearrangement joins TRBV27 to TRBJ2-5; D remains ambiguous. The CDR3 sequence is 12 residues long. Trimming removed 5 bases from V and 7 bases from J, with 11 bases in between. Germline CDR1 and CDR2: MNHEY and SMNVEV (reference sequence). The CDR3 bases are TGTGCCAGCAGTCCCCTCGGCGGGACCCAGTACTTC. Its translation: CASSPLGGTQYF.

The CDR3 is CASSSRDRYEQYF. CDR3 coding DNA: TGTGCCAGCAGCTCTCGGGACAGATACGAGCAGTACTTC. The chain links TRBV11-1 to TRBJ2-7; TRBD1 aligns across 7 bases. Germline V gives CDR1 SGHAT, CDR2 FQDESV (reference sequence). Losses at the gene ends were 4 bases for V and 4 bases for J; bases not matched to a gene: 4. CDR3 length equals 13 residues.

The CDR3 region is CASSQTSRETQYF. CDR3 DNA: TGTGCCAGCAGCCAGACTAGCCGAGAGACCCAGTACTTC. J is TRBJ2-5 and V is TRBV2; TRBD2 aligns across 7 bases. The germline CDR1 and CDR2 sequences are SNHLY and FYNNEI. The CDR3 sequence is 13 residues long. V gave up 6 bases and J gave up 4 bases; unmatched junction bases: 5.

The V and J genes are TRBV28 and TRBJ1-6, with 11 bases fitting TRBD1. The CDR3 sequence is 16 residues long. V lost 5 bases, J lost 6 bases, and 6 bases stayed unmatched. Germline values: CDR1 MDHEN, CDR2 SYDVKM. CDR3 DNA sequence: TGTGCCAGCAGTGCGCCGGGACAGGGGGTTAATTCACCCCTCCACTTT. The encoded protein is CASSAPGQGVNSPLHF.

This clone was recorded once. The chain has TRBV2 and TRBJ1-4; TRBD1 is a possible D gene (5 bases). The V end was cut by 6 bases, the J end by 0 bases, with 8 bases between. CDR1 is SNHLY and CDR2 is FYNNEI in the germline V gene. The CDR3 contains 14 residues. The CDR3 loop reads CASRETATNEKLFF. The CDR3 DNA is TGTGCCAGCAGAGAGACAGCAACTAATGAAAAACTGTTTTTT.

This clone was seen just once. The rearrangement joins TRBV19 to TRBJ2-1; 7 positions match TRBD2. With V trimmed by 6 bases and J by 3 bases, 11 bases remained unmatched. CDR3 length: 16 amino acids. From germline, CDR1 is LNHDA and CDR2 SQIVND (reference sequence). The chain's CDR3 is CASSSSLGRVYNEQFF. In DNA, the CDR3 is TGTGCCAGTAGCTCCTCTCTGGGGAGGGTCTACAATGAGCAGTTCTTC.

This clone was observed a single time. The gene calls are TRBV27 and TRBJ2-2, with D perhaps TRBD2 (6 bases). This CDR3 has 14 amino acids. V dropped 5 bases and J dropped 6 bases, with 13 bases sitting between them. Germline CDR1 MNHEY, CDR2 SMNVEV (reference sequence). The CDR3 sequence is CASSPFGEAGELFF. The CDR3 coding sequence is TGTGCCAGCAGTCCCTTCGGGGAGGCCGGGGAGCTGTTTTTT.

This clone has more than one count but fewer than ten. The chain uses TRBV9 and TRBJ2-1, with a tentative D call TRBD2 (6 bases). V lost 1 base and J lost 4, with 12 bases in between. Germline V gives CDR1 SGDLS, CDR2 YYNGEE. The CDR3 has 15 residues. CDR3 residues: CASSVTGSLYNEQFF. CDR3 nucleotide sequence: TGTGCCAGCAGCGTAACCGGGAGTCTTTACAATGAGCAGTTCTTC.